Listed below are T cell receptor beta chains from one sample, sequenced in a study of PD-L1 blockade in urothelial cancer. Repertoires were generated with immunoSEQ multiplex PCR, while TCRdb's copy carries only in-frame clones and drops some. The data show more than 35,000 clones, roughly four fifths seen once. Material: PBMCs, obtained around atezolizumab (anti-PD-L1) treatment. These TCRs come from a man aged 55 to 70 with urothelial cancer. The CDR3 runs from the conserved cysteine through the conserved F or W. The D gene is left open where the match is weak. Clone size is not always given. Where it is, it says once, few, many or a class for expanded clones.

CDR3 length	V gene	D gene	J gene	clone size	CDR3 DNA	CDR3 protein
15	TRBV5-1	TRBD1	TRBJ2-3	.	TGCGCCAGCAGCTTGGGAGGGGTACGGACAGGAACGCAGTATTTT	CASSLGGVRTGTQYF
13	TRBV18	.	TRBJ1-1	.	TGTGCCAGCCAAGGACAGATGGACACTGAAGCTTTCTTT	CASQGQMDTEAFF
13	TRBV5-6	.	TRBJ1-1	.	TGTGCCAGCAGCCTCCGCGGACAGTTTGAAGCTTTCTTT	CASSLRGQFEAFF
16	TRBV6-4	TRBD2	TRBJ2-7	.	TGTGCCAGCAGTGTCCCGGGGGGGATGGGTTTCTGCGAGCAGTACTTC	CASSVPGGMGFCEQYF
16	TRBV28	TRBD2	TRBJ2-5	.	TGTGCCAGCAGCCTACTAGCGGGGGCATGGCAAGAGACCCAGTACTTC	CASSLLAGAWQETQYF
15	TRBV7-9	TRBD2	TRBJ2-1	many	TGTGCCAGCAGCTTAGGACTAGCGGAGTACAATGAGCAGTTCTTC	CASSLGLAEYNEQFF
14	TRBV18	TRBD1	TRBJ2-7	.	TGTGCCAGCTCACCGGGACAGGAGTGGGACGAGCAGTACTTC	CASSPGQEWDEQYF
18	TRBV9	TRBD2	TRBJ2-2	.	TGTGCCAGCAGCGCCGGGAGCGGGGGGGCCCGTGGGACCGGGGAGCTGTTTTTT	CASSAGSGGARGTGELFF
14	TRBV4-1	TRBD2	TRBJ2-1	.	TGCGCCAGCAGCCCAGAGCTAGCGGGAGGTGAGCAGTTCTTC	CASSPELAGGEQFF
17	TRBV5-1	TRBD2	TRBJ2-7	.	TGCGCCAGCAGCCACGGACTAGCGGGAGAGGTCTCCTACGAGCAGTACTTC	CASSHGLAGEVSYEQYF
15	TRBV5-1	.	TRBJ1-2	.	TGCGCCAGCAGCTTGGACAGGAGAGCTAACTATGGCTACACCTTC	CASSLDRRANYGYTF
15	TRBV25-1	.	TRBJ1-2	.	TGTGCCAGCAGTGACCAGAGGGCCGGGGACTATGGCTACACCTTC	CASSDQRAGDYGYTF
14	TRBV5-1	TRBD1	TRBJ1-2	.	TGCGCCAGCAGCAATTCCGGACAGGGCTATGGCTACACCTTC	CASSNSGQGYGYTF
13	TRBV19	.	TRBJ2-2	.	TGTGCCAGTAGTATACAGGGCCACGGGGAGCTGTTTTTT	CASSIQGHGELFF
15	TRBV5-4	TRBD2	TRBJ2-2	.	TGTGCCAGCAGCGGACTAGTGACCAACACCGGGGAGCTGTTTTTT	CASSGLVTNTGELFF
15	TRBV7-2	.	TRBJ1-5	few	TGTGCCAGCAGCCGCTGGGGGGAGTTCAATCAGCCCCAGCATTTT	CASSRWGEFNQPQHF
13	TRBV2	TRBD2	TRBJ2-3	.	TGTGCCAGCGTGCAGCGGGGGGAGGGTACGCAGTATTTT	CASVQRGEGTQYF
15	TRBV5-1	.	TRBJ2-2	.	TGCGCCAGCAGTGCGGGGAGGGGGTCCACCGGGGAGCTGTTTTTT	CASSAGRGSTGELFF
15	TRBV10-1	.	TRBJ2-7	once	TGCGCCAGCAGTGAGTCTGTGGGCCCACCCTACGAGCAGTACTTC	CASSESVGPPYEQYF
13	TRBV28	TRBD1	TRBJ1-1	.	TGTGCCAGCAGTCAGGGGGCGAGAACTGAAGCTTTCTTT	CASSQGARTEAFF
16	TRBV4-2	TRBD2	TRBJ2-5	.	TGTGCCAGCAGCCAAACTAGCGGGGGGGCCCAAGAGACCCAGTACTTC	CASSQTSGGAQETQYF
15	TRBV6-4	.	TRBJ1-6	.	TGTGCCAGCAGTCCCGGGCAGGGTATACTCTCACCCCTCCACTTT	CASSPGQGILSPLHF
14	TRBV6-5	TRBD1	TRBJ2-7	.	TGTGCCAGCAGCCGCCGGACAGGTTCCTACGAGCAGTACTTC	CASSRRTGSYEQYF
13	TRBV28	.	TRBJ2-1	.	TGTGCCAGCAGCAATGGGGCGGACAATGAGCAGTTCTTC	CASSNGADNEQFF
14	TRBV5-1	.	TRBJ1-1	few	TGCGCCAGCAGCTTGGTGGGGGCAGACACTGAAGCTTTCTTT	CASSLVGADTEAFF
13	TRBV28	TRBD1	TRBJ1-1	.	TGTGCCAGCAGTCTAGGGGGCGGTACTGAAGCTTTCTTT	CASSLGGGTEAFF
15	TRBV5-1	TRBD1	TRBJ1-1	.	TGCGCCAGCAGCATTTCACAGGGGCTTAACACTGAAGCTTTCTTT	CASSISQGLNTEAFF
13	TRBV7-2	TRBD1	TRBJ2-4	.	TGTGCCAGCAGCTCCGACAGGGTTGACATTCAGTACTTC	CASSSDRVDIQYF
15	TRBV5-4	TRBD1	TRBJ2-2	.	TGTGCCAGCAGCCAAGACAGGGGGCGCACCGGGGAGCTGTTTTTT	CASSQDRGRTGELFF
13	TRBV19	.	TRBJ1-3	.	TGTGCCAGTAGTCTGTTTCCTGGAAACACCATATATTTT	CASSLFPGNTIYF
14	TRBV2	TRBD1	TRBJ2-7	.	TGTGCCAGCAGTATCCAGGGGGCTGGTTACGAGCAGTACTTC	CASSIQGAGYEQYF
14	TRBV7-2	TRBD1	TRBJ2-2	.	TGTGCCAGCAGGGGGACAGGGGGAGCCGGGGAGCTGTTTTTT	CASRGTGGAGELFF